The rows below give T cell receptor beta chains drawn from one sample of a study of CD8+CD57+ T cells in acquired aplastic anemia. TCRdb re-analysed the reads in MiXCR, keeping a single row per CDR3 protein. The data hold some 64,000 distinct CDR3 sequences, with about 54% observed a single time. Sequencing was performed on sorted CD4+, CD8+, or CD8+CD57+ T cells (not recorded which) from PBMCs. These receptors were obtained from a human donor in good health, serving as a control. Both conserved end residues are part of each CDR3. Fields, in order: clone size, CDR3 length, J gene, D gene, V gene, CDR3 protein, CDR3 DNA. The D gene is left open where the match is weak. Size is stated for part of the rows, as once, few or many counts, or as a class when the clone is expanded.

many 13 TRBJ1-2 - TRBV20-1 CSARDAENYGYTF TGCAGTGCTAGAGACGCAGAAAACTATGGCTACACCTTC
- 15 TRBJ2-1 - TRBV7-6 CASSLERGTFHEQFF TGTGCCAGCAGCTTAGAGAGGGGGACCTTTCATGAGCAGTTCTTC
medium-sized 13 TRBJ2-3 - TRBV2 CASSGQLTDTQYF TGTGCCAGCAGTGGACAGCTCACAGATACGCAGTATTTT
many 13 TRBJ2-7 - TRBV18 CASSPGRGYEQYF TGTGCCAGCTCACCAGGGCGGGGCTACGAGCAGTACTTC
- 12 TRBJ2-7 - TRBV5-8 CASHSGVYEQYF TGTGCCAGCCACTCAGGGGTCTACGAGCAGTACTTC
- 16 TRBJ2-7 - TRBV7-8 CASSAGDLAGRYEQYF TGTGCCAGCAGCGCCGGGGATCTCGCAGGGCGATACGAGCAGTACTTC
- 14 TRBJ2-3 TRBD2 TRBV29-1 CSAGLAGVLDTQYF TGCAGCGCCGGACTAGCGGGAGTCTTAGATACGCAGTATTTT
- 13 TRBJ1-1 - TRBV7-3 CASSFWPNTEAFF TGTGCCAGCAGCTTTTGGCCGAACACTGAAGCTTTCTTT
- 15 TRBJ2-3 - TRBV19 CASRRQALSTDTQYF TGTGCCAGTAGGAGACAGGCCTTAAGCACAGATACGCAGTATTTT
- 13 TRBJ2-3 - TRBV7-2 CASSLGKEDTQYF TGTGCCAGCAGCTTAGGGAAGGAAGATACGCAGTATTTT
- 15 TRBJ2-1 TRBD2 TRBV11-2 CASSYGTSRVNEQFF TGTGCCAGCAGCTATGGGACTAGCAGGGTAAATGAGCAGTTCTTC
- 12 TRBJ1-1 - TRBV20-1 CSARDRADEAFF TGCAGTGCTAGAGATCGAGCAGACGAAGCTTTCTTT
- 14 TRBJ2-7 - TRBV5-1 CASSLVPTEYEQYF TGCGCCAGCAGCTTGGTTCCTACAGAGTACGAGCAGTACTTC
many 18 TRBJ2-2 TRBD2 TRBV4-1 CASSQVVSGRSFTGELFF TGCGCCAGCAGCCAAGTAGTTAGCGGGAGGAGTTTCACCGGGGAGCTGTTTTTT
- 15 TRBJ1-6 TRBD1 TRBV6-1 CASSAKTGAPSPLHF TGTGCCAGCAGTGCCAAGACAGGGGCCCCATCACCCCTCCACTTT
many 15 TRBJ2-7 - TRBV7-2 CASSRAVLDSYEQYF TGTGCCAGCAGCCGAGCGGTATTGGACTCCTACGAGCAGTACTTC
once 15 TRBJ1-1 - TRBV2 CASSEAPVLNTEAFF TGTGCCAGCAGTGAAGCTCCCGTACTGAACACTGAAGCTTTCTTT
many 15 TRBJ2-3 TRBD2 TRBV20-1 CSATNRTSRTDTQYF TGCAGTGCTACAAACCGGACTAGTCGCACAGATACGCAGTATTTT
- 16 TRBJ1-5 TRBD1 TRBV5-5 CASSFHLQGMDQPQHF TGTGCCAGCAGCTTCCACCTACAGGGGATGGATCAGCCCCAGCATTTT
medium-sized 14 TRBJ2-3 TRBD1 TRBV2 CASSLNRGDGTQYF TGTGCCAGCAGTCTAAACAGGGGGGACGGTACGCAGTATTTT
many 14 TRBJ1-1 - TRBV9 CASSVGALGTEAFF TGTGCCAGCAGCGTTGGGGCATTAGGCACTGAAGCTTTCTTT
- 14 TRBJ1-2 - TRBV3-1 CASSQDRATYGYTF TGTGCCAGCAGCCAAGATCGGGCAACCTATGGCTACACCTTC
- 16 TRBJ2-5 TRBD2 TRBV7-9 CACSPRLAELQETQYF TGTGCCTGCAGCCCAAGACTAGCGGAGCTGCAAGAGACCCAGTACTTC
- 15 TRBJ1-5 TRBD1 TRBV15 CATSRTGGTGQPQHF TGTGCCACCAGCAGGACAGGGGGAACGGGCCAGCCCCAGCATTTT
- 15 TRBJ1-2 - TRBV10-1 CASSESSEPYSGNTF TGCGCCAGCAGTGAGTCTTCGGAGCCCTACTCTGGAAACACCTTC
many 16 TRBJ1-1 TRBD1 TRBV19 CASTRDSQLMNTEAFF TGTGCCAGTACCCGGGACAGCCAATTGATGAACACTGAAGCTTTCTTT
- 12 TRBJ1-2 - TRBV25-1 CASIGGGYGYTF TGTGCCAGCATCGGAGGGGGTTATGGCTACACCTTC
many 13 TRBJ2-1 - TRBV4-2 CASSQDGKGEQFF TGTGCCAGCAGCCAAGATGGTAAGGGTGAGCAGTTCTTC
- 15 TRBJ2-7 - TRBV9 CASSPGPDITYEQYF TGTGCCAGCAGCCCTGGACCCGACATTACCTACGAGCAGTACTTC
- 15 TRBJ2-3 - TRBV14 CASSLGVSVVGTQYF TGTGCCAGCAGCCTCGGGGTTAGCGTAGTTGGTACGCAGTATTTT
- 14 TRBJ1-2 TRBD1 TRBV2 CASSTGTGGYGYTF TGTGCCAGCAGCACCGGGACAGGGGGCTATGGCTACACCTTC
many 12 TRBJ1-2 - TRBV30 CAWSVSDYGYTF TGTGCCTGGAGTGTTTCTGACTATGGCTACACCTTC
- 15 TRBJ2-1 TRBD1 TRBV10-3 CAITKDRNSYNEQFF TGTGCCATCACCAAGGACAGGAACTCCTACAATGAGCAGTTCTTC